This T cell receptor (beta chain) derives from a study of control samples from healthy donors and cancer patients. Trimming at V came to 4 bases and at J to 3 bases, leaving 9 bases not matched to a gene. The CDR3 length is 15 residues. Germline CDR1 reads SGDLS; CDR2 reads YYNGEE. Some clones are missing from TCRdb's copy, which holds only in-frame ones; the method was immunoSEQ multiplex PCR. The sample yields about 150,000 clones, just under 95% seen once. The sequence was obtained from a woman aged 40 to 50 in good health. The V and J genes are TRBV9 and TRBJ2-7, with 8 bases identical to TRBD2. The sample taken for sequencing was blood. In DNA form, the CDR3 reads TGTGCCAGCAGCCCAAGGGCGGGGGGAGACTACGAGCAGTACTTC. This sequence encodes CASSPRAGGDYEQYF.